This T cell receptor beta chain was found in a study of CD8+CD57+ T cells in acquired aplastic anemia. Profiles of TCR beta VDJ and CDR3 were generated from a genomic DNA template. TCRdb redid the calling of the reads with MiXCR, one entry per CDR3 protein. The sample consists of 450,000 to 600,000 distinct CDR3 sequences, around 30% of them appearing once. The authors sequenced patients whose flow cytometry had shown CD8+CD57+ cell expansion. The CDR3 is made up of 15 amino acids. Looked up from germline, CDR1 is DFQATT and CDR2 is SNEGSKA (reference sequence). The ends were cut back, 4 bases at V and 0 bases at J, with 16 bases in the middle. Study-wide results and caveats: Patients shared around 30 CD8+ CDR3 sequences with controls.

Many counts were recorded for this clonotype. The antigen is undetermined. This sequence was found in a human donor with aplastic anemia. The rearrangement links TRBV20-1 to TRBJ2-7; D possibly corresponds to TRBD1 (5 bases). Sequences were obtained from sorted CD4+, CD8+, or CD8+CD57+ T cells (not recorded which) from PBMCs. The CDR3 DNA reads as TGCAGTGCTAAATCCAGGGCAAGGAGCTCCTACGAGCAGTACTTC. This codes for CSAKSRARSSYEQYF.